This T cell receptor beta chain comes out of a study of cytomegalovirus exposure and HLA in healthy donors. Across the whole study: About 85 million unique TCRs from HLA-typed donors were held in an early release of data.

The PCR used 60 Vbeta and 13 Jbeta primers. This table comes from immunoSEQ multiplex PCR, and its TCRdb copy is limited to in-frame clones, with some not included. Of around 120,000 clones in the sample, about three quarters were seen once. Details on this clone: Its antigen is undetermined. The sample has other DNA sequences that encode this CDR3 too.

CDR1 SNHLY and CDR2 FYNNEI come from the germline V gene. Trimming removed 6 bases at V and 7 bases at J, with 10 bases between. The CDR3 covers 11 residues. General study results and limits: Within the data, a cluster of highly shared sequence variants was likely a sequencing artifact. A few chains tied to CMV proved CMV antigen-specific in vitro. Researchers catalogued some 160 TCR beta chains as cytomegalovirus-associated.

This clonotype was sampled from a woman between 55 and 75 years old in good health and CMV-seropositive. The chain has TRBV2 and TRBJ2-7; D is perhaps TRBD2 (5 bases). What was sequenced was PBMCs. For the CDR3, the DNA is TGTGCCAGCAGCCTAACGGGAGAGCAGTACTTC. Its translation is CASSLTGEQYF.